The 28 T cell receptor beta chains given below trace back to one sample, sequenced in a study of molecular identifiers for immune sequencing clone quantification. Using its own MiXCR run on the PCR reads, TCRdb lists one record per CDR3 protein. This table holds 460,000 or so distinct CDR3 sequences, about a fifth found once. The source material was naive CD8+ T cells from blood, with Jurkat cell RNA spiked in. The subset was: FACS-sorted CD8+CD4-CCR7+CD45RA+ naive T cells. These receptors originate from a human donor in good health. Some libraries in this study had Jurkat cell RNA spiked in.

The chain employs TRBV6-2 or TRBV6-3 and TRBJ1-2; tentative D call: TRBD1 (5 bases). This CDR3 comprises 14 residues. V lost 4 bases and J 7 bases, leaving 16 bases between the germline ends. CDR1 is MNHEY, CDR2 SVGEGT, per germline. The CDR3 region has the DNA TGTGCCAGCAGTTCGAACCGGGACTTTTTTGGCTACACCTTC. It codes for CASSSNRDFFGYTF.

A remark on this clonotype: The DNA is left out, because the CDR3 cannot be placed on it with certainty; the CDR3 is given as TCRdb lists it. The chain is built from TRBV5-1 and TRBJ1-6; the D call in the table, TRBD1, was not verified against the DNA. CDR1 and CDR2 from the germline V gene are SGHRS and YFSETQ. The CDR3 spans 15 amino acids, including both terminal residues. This chain's CDR3 is CASSLFGQGNSPPHF.

This clonotype occurred a few times. The chain is built from TRBV7-9 and TRBJ1-1; D may be TRBD1 (6 bases). In germline, CDR1 is SEHNR, CDR2 FQNEAQ (reference sequence). Trimming took off 2 bases at V and 6 bases at J, with 16 bases between the two ends. The CDR3 is 15 residues long. This chain's CDR3 is CASSLSEQGRPEAFF. In nucleotides, the CDR3 is TGTGCCAGCAGCTTATCGGAACAGGGAAGGCCTGAAGCTTTCTTT.

In the case of this clonotype: A much bigger clone sits one base away, suggesting this may be a read error. The V call is TRBV5-6, the J call TRBJ1-1, with TRBD1 identical over 7 bases. Germline assignment: CDR1 SGHDT and CDR2 YYEEEE. The CDR3 totals 18 residues. The ends lost 7 bases at V and 0 bases at J; junction bases unmatched: 18. The CDR3: CASGPHDTGAPMNTEAFF. CDR3 sequence (DNA): TGTGCCAGCGGCCCCCACGATACAGGGGCCCCGATGAACACTGAAGCTTTCTTT.

This clonotype showed up many times. The chain uses TRBV9 and TRBJ2-2; 9 bases fit TRBD2. Trimming took 8 bases from V and 5 from J; bases not matched to a gene: 4. This CDR3 is built from 13 residues. Germline assignment: CDR1 SGDLS and CDR2 YYNGEE. CDR3 in DNA: TGTGCCAGTTCCAGCGGGGGGACCGGGGAGCTGTTTTTT. This translates into CASSSGGTGELFF.

To note about this clonotype: Germline is not matched at one junction end, which may reflect a read error. The V call is TRBV4-1, the J call TRBJ2-7; D remains unclear. Germline lookup yields CDR1 MGHRA and CDR2 YSYEKL. The CDR3 is 15 residues long. CDR3 nucleotides: TGCGCCAGCAGCCAAGTACCCAGAAGCTCCTACGGGCAGTACTTC. Translating gives CASSQVPRSSYGQYF.

This clonotype was found many times. The chain combines TRBV4-1 with TRBJ1-3, with 7 positions matching TRBD1. The V gene end was trimmed by 5 bases and the J gene end by 2 bases; junction bases not matched to a gene: 6. CDR1 is MGHRA, CDR2 YSYEKL, per germline. CDR3 length: 15 residues. Here the CDR3 reads CASSYATGAGNTIYF. The CDR3 bases are TGCGCCAGCAGCTATGCCACAGGGGCTGGAAACACCATATATTTT.

This clonotype was observed many times. V usage is TRBV27 and J usage is TRBJ2-7, with D perhaps TRBD1 or TRBD2 (5 bases each). Germline values: CDR1 MNHEY, CDR2 SMNVEV (reference sequence). Trimming removed 6 bases from V and 3 bases from J, with 15 bases in between. This CDR3 is 14 amino acids long. CDR3 nucleotide sequence: TGTGCCAGCAGCCCCCACGGGGCGGACTACGAGCAGTACTTC. Translating gives CASSPHGADYEQYF.

The chain combines TRBV2 with TRBJ1-5, with 8 bases identical to TRBD1. This CDR3 is built from 15 residues. Germline CDR1 is SNHLY and CDR2 is FYNNEI. The junction had 8 bases not matched to a gene; V was cut back by 6 bases and J by 4 bases. As DNA, the CDR3 is TGTGCCAGCAGGACAGGGGACCTAGAAAATCAGCCCCAGCATTTT. Protein product: CASRTGDLENQPQHF.

This clonotype was found many times. The chain uses TRBV7-9 and TRBJ2-3; TRBD1 matches 9 bases. The germline gives CDR1 SEHNR, CDR2 FQNEAQ (reference sequence). This CDR3 is built from 14 residues. After removal of 4 bases from V and 7 bases from J, the junction contained 6 bases not matched to a gene. The CDR3 loop reads CASSSGQGTNTQYF. The CDR3 region has the DNA TGTGCCAGCAGCTCCGGACAGGGGACGAATACGCAGTATTTT. Filled out from reference TRBV7-9 and TRBJ2-3, the complete variable domain reads DTGVSQNPRHKITKRGQNVTFRCDPISEHNRLYWYRQTLGQGPEFLTYFQNEAQLEKSRLLSDRFSAERPKGSFSTLEIQRTEQGDSAMYLCASSSGQGTNTQYFGPGTRLTVL.

This chain joins TRBV11-2 and TRBJ2-7, with 14 bases that match TRBD2. Germline V gene lookup returns CDR1 SGHAT and CDR2 FQNNGV. J lost 0 bases, V lost 3 bases, and 7 bases had no gene match. CDR3 length equals 18 residues. CDR3 amino acids: CASSLAGTSGGASYEQYF. CDR3 coding DNA: TGTGCCAGCAGCTTGGCCGGGACTAGCGGGGGAGCCTCCTACGAGCAGTACTTC.

This clonotype was recorded at least ten times. This chain uses TRBV29-1 with TRBJ2-7; possible D gene TRBD1, 5 bases. The ends were cut back, 5 bases at V and 1 base at J, with 15 bases in the middle. The CDR3 loop spans 14 amino acids. Germline V CDR1 and CDR2: SQVTM, ANQGSEA. The CDR3 sequence: CSVSDHRLSYEQYF. The DNA for the CDR3 is TGCAGCGTTAGTGATCACAGGCTATCCTACGAGCAGTACTTC.

Details on this clonotype: This may come from a read error, since a much larger clone is one base off. The rearrangement uses TRBV27 and TRBJ2-7; D is undetermined. From germline, CDR1 is MNHEY and CDR2 SMNVEV (reference sequence). This CDR3 contains 14 residues. This chain's CDR3 is CAGSLSVEPYEQYF. CDR3 bases: TGTGCCGGCAGTTTATCAGTCGAACCCTACGAGCAGTACTTC.

This clonotype was observed a handful of times. V is TRBV6-5 and J is TRBJ1-5; D possibly corresponds to TRBD1 (6 bases). The germline gives CDR1 MNHEY, CDR2 SVGAGI. V lost 2 bases and J 8 bases, leaving 13 bases between the germline ends. CDR3 length: 14 amino acids. CDR3 residues: CASSYAGGVEPQHF. CDR3 sequence (DNA): TGTGCCAGCAGTTACGCGGGGGGCGTAGAGCCCCAGCATTTT.

V and J are TRBV11-2 and TRBJ1-2; D may be TRBD1 (5 bases). The CDR3 has 15 amino acids. Trimming cost V 5 bases and J 1 base, with 14 bases left between them. Germline assignment: CDR1 SGHAT and CDR2 FQNNGV. The CDR3 loop is CASSIYGGLNYGYTF. The CDR3 region has the DNA TGTGCCAGCAGCATATATGGGGGTCTTAACTATGGCTACACCTTC.

This clonotype was found many times. In DNA, the CDR3 is TGTGCCAGCAGCACACGACAGGGACTAGCGGGAGCAACAGATACGCAGTATTTT. The encoded protein is CASSTRQGLAGATDTQYF. The chain joins TRBV2 to TRBJ2-3; 14 bases map to TRBD2. CDR3 length: 18 residues. The V segment lost 6 bases and the J segment 3 bases; nucleotides outside the gene matches: 11. Germline-derived CDR1 and CDR2 are SNHLY and FYNNEI.

On this clonotype itself: A much more abundant neighbour one base away suggests this may be a read error. V is TRBV12-3 or TRBV12-4 and J is TRBJ2-4, with D unresolved. The CDR3 covers 13 residues. V dropped 5 bases and J dropped 12 bases, with 17 bases sitting between them. Written as DNA, the CDR3 is TGTGCCAGCAGTCTTGCTTACGGACGGGCTCAGTACTTC. Translation gives CASSLAYGRAQYF.

Regarding this clonotype: Possible read error: a much larger clone is one base away. The chain couples TRBV29-1 to TRBJ2-2; a weak D match, TRBD2 (5 bases). The CDR3 is made up of 12 amino acids. Germline CDR1 SQVTM, CDR2 ANQGSEA. The CDR3 region has the DNA TGCAACGCGCGGACGGGGTCCGGGGAGCTGTTTTTT. Translating it yields CNARTGSGELFF.

A remark on this clonotype: One base away lies a much larger clone, so this may be a sequencing read error. The chain links TRBV7-9 to TRBJ2-1; 8 bases are a match to TRBD2. Germline CDR1 and CDR2: SEHNR and FQNEAQ (reference sequence). This CDR3 comprises 16 residues. CDR3 protein: CASSTLAGSRYNEQSF. The CDR3 DNA is TGTGCCAGCAGCACCTTAGCGGGGTCAAGGTACAATGAGCAGTCCTTC. Filled out from reference TRBV7-9 and TRBJ2-1, the complete variable domain reads DTGVSQNPRHKITKRGQNVTFRCDPISEHNRLYWYRQTLGQGPEFLTYFQNEAQLEKSRLLSDRFSAERPKGSFSTLEIQRTEQGDSAMYLCASSTLAGSRYNEQSFGPGTRLTVL.

In regard to this clonotype: A much larger clonotype is one base distant, so this may be a read error. This chain connects TRBV11-2 to TRBJ2-3, with a tentative D call TRBD1 (6 bases). The CDR3 is 14 residues long. The germline V gene has CDR1 SGHAT and CDR2 FQNNGV. The CDR3 here is CASSSSTGTDAQYF. The CDR3 nucleotides are TGTGCCAGCAGCTCATCGACAGGCACAGATGCGCAGTATTTT.

This chain uses TRBV20-1 with TRBJ1-2, with a tentative D call TRBD1 (6 bases). The V end lost 3 bases, the J end lost 7 bases, and 18 bases lay between the germline ends. There are 14 residues in the CDR3. Germline CDR1 is DFQATT and CDR2 is SNEGSKA (reference sequence). CDR3 nucleotides: TGCAGTGCTAGTGATTCCGGGGGGCTGTTTGGCTACACCTTC. It codes for CSASDSGGLFGYTF.

This clonotype has ten or more counts. The chain employs TRBV5-1 and TRBJ1-1, with 9 bases fitting TRBD1. The CDR3 runs to 15 residues. The J segment lost 4 bases and the V segment lost 4 bases, leaving 8 bases of the junction unmatched. Germline CDR1 and CDR2: SGHRS and YFSETQ. CDR3 residues: CASSPPTGGTTEAFF. The CDR3 coding sequence is TGCGCCAGCAGCCCGCCGACAGGGGGTACCACTGAAGCTTTCTTT.

The chain employs TRBV28 and TRBJ2-3, with 7 bases matching TRBD2. V was clipped by 2 bases and J by 8 bases; unmatched bases: 16. There are 17 residues in the CDR3. Germline V gene sequence: CDR1 MDHEN, CDR2 SYDVKM. The CDR3 region is CASSLIRLAETVGTQYF. CDR3 in DNA: TGTGCCAGCAGTTTAATAAGGCTAGCGGAGACGGTCGGTACGCAGTATTTT.

There are many counts of this clonotype. The J gene is TRBJ2-2, the V gene TRBV24-1; D remains unclear. V was shortened by 6 bases and J by 7 bases, with 5 bases between the two germline ends. CDR3 length: 11 amino acids. Germline V lookup: CDR1 KGHDR, CDR2 SFDVKD. CDR3 sequence: CATSIHGELFF. The CDR3 DNA is TGTGCCACCAGTATCCACGGGGAGCTGTTTTTT.

With regard to this clonotype: This may arise from a read error, as a much more abundant clone is one base away. The rearrangement uses TRBV19 and TRBJ2-2; D possibly corresponds to TRBD2 (5 bases). This CDR3 is 13 amino acids long. From germline, CDR1 is LNHDA and CDR2 SQIVND (reference sequence). CDR3 DNA: TGTGCCTCAACCCCCGGGAACACCAGGGAGCTGTTTTTT. Its translation is CASTPGNTRELFF.

This clonotype was picked up a small number of times. The chain employs TRBV5-5 and TRBJ2-7; no definite D call. Trimming took off 7 bases at V and 4 bases at J, with 0 bases between the two ends. CDR1 and CDR2 (germline): SGHKS, YYEKEE (reference sequence). This CDR3 contains 8 residues. The DNA of the CDR3 is TGTGCCAGCTACGAGCAGTACTTC. Translating it yields CASYEQYF.

In its sample, this clonotype was seen a few times. The V and J genes are TRBV7-9 and TRBJ2-4; 12 bases are shared with TRBD1. The germline V gene has CDR1 SEHNR and CDR2 FQNEAQ (reference sequence). This CDR3 spans 17 amino acids. V shed 2 bases, J shed 7 bases, and the junction held 9 bases outside the gene matches. The CDR3 loop reads CASSLFGGTGGRNIQYF. Written as DNA, the CDR3 is TGTGCCAGCAGCTTATTTGGTGGGACAGGGGGCAGGAACATTCAGTACTTC.

This clonotype was picked up a small number of times. The chain has TRBV28 and TRBJ1-5; D may be TRBD1 (6 bases). Trimming took 6 bases from V and 6 from J, leaving 21 bases between them. Germline lookup yields CDR1 MDHEN and CDR2 SYDVKM. This CDR3 spans 16 amino acids. CDR3 region: CASRQAGQLRSQPQHF. The CDR3, as DNA: TGTGCCAGCAGGCAGGCCGGACAGCTCAGGAGTCAGCCCCAGCATTTT.